This T cell receptor (beta chain) was found in a study of shared clonotypes between healthy human individuals. Trimming took 7 bases from V and 4 from J; bases not matched to a gene: 7. The length of the CDR3 is 14 residues. Germline V CDR1 and CDR2: SNHLY, FYNNEI. The table came from immunoSEQ multiplex PCR; TCRdb's copy has only in-frame clones and leaves some out. This table has roughly 720,000 clones, 80% to 95% appearing once. This TCR was recovered from a man in his late teens or twenties in good health. Some clones in this sample may be carry-over from other donors' samples. The V and J genes are TRBV2 and TRBJ2-1, with TRBD2 matching 7 bases. The sequenced material came from memory CD8+ T cells from PBMCs. Subset specified: CD45RO+ cells pooled with CCR7-negative TemRA cells. This chain's CDR3 is CASIELAEYNEQFF. The CDR3 DNA is TGTGCCAGCATTGAGCTAGCGGAGTACAATGAGCAGTTCTTC. The full variable domain, in which reference TRBV2 and TRBJ2-1 provide the parts outside the CDR3, is EPEVTQTPSHQVTQMGQEVILRCVPISNHLYFYWYRQILGQKVEFLVSFYNNEISEKSEIFDDQFSVERPDGSNFTLKIRSTKLEDSAMYFCASIELAEYNEQFFGPGTRLTVL.